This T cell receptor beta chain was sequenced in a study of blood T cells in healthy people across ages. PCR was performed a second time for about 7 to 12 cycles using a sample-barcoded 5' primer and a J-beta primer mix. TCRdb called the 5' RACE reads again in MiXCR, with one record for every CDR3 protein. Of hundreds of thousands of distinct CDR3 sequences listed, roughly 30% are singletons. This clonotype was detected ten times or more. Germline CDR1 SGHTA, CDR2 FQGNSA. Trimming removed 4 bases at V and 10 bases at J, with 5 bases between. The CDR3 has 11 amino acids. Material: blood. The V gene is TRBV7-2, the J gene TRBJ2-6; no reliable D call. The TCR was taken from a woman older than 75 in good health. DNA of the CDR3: TGTGCCAGCAGCTCTCGTAACGTCCTGACTTTC. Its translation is CASSSRNVLTF.